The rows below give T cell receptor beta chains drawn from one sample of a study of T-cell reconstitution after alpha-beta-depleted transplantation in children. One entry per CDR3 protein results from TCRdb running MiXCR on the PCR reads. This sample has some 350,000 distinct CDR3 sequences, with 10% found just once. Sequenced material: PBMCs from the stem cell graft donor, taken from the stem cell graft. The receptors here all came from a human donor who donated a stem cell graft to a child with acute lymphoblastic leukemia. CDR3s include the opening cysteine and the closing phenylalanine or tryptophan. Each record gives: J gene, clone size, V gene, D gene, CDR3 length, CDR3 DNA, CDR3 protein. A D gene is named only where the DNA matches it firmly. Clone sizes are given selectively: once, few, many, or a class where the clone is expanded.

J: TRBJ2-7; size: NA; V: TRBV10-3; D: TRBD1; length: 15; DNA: TGTGCCATCAGCGGGGTGGGACAGGGGGCCTACGAGCAGTACTTC; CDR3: CAISGVGQGAYEQYF
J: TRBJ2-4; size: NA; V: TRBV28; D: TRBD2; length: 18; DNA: TGTGCCAGCAGTTTCGGACTAGCGGGAGGACTAGCCAAAAACAGTCAGTACTTC; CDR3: CASSFGLAGGLAKNSQYF
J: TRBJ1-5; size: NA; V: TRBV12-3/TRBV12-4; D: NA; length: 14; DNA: TGTGCCAGCAGTTTAGCCCCTACCTATCAGCCCCAGCATTTT; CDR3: CASSLAPTYQPQHF
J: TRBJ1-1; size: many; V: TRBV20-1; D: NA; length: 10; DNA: TGCAGTGCGCATAACACTGAAGCTTTCTTT; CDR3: CSAHNTEAFF
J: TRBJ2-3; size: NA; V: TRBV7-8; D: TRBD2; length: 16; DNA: TGTGCCAGTCATAAGTTACTAGCGGGAGCGGCTGATACGCAGTATTTT; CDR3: CASHKLLAGAADTQYF
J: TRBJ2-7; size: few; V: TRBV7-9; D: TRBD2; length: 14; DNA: TGTGCCAGCAGCCCTAGCGGGAGGAACTACGAGCAGTACTTC; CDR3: CASSPSGRNYEQYF
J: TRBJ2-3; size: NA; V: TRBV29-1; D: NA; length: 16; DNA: TGCAGCGCTGGACCCCTCATCGGCGCCACCACAGATACGCAGTATTTT; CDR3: CSAGPLIGATTDTQYF
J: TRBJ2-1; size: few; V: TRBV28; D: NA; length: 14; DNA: TGTGCCAGCAGCCCAATTCTTGTCCCCAATGAGCAGTTCTTC; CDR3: CASSPILVPNEQFF
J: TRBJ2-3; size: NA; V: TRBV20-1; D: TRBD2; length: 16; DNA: TGCAGTGCCCTCTCCCCGACTAGCGGCAACACAGATACGCAGTATTTT; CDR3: CSALSPTSGNTDTQYF
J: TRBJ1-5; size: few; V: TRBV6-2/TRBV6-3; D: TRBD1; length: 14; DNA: TGTGCCAGCAGTTACTCGGGGACAGGGGGGACCCAGCATTTT; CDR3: CASSYSGTGGTQHF
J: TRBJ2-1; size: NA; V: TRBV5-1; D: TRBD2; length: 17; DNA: TGCGCCAGCAGCTTATCGGCCGGGACTAGCGGGAGGAATGAGCAGTTCTTC; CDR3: CASSLSAGTSGRNEQFF
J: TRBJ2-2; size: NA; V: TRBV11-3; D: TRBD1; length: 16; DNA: TGTGCCAGCAGCGGAACCGGGACAGGGGGGGCCGGGGAGCTGTTTTTT; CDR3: CASSGTGTGGAGELFF
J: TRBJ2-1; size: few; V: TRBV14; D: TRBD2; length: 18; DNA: TGTGCCAGCAGCCGAGGACTAGCGGAGCCCGCTCGGGTTAATGAGCAGTTCTTC; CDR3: CASSRGLAEPARVNEQFF
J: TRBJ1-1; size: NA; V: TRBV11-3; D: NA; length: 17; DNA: TGTGCCAGCAGCTTAGAGCCCCGACAGGCAGGGAACACTGAAGCTTTCTTT; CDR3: CASSLEPRQAGNTEAFF
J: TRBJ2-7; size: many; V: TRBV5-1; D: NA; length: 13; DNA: TGCGCCAGCAGCTTCCCCGGCGGCTACGAGCAGTACTTC; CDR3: CASSFPGGYEQYF
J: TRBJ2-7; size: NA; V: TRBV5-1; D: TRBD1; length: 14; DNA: TGCGCCAGCAGCCCCCCGACAGGGACCTACGAGCAGTACTTC; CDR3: CASSPPTGTYEQYF